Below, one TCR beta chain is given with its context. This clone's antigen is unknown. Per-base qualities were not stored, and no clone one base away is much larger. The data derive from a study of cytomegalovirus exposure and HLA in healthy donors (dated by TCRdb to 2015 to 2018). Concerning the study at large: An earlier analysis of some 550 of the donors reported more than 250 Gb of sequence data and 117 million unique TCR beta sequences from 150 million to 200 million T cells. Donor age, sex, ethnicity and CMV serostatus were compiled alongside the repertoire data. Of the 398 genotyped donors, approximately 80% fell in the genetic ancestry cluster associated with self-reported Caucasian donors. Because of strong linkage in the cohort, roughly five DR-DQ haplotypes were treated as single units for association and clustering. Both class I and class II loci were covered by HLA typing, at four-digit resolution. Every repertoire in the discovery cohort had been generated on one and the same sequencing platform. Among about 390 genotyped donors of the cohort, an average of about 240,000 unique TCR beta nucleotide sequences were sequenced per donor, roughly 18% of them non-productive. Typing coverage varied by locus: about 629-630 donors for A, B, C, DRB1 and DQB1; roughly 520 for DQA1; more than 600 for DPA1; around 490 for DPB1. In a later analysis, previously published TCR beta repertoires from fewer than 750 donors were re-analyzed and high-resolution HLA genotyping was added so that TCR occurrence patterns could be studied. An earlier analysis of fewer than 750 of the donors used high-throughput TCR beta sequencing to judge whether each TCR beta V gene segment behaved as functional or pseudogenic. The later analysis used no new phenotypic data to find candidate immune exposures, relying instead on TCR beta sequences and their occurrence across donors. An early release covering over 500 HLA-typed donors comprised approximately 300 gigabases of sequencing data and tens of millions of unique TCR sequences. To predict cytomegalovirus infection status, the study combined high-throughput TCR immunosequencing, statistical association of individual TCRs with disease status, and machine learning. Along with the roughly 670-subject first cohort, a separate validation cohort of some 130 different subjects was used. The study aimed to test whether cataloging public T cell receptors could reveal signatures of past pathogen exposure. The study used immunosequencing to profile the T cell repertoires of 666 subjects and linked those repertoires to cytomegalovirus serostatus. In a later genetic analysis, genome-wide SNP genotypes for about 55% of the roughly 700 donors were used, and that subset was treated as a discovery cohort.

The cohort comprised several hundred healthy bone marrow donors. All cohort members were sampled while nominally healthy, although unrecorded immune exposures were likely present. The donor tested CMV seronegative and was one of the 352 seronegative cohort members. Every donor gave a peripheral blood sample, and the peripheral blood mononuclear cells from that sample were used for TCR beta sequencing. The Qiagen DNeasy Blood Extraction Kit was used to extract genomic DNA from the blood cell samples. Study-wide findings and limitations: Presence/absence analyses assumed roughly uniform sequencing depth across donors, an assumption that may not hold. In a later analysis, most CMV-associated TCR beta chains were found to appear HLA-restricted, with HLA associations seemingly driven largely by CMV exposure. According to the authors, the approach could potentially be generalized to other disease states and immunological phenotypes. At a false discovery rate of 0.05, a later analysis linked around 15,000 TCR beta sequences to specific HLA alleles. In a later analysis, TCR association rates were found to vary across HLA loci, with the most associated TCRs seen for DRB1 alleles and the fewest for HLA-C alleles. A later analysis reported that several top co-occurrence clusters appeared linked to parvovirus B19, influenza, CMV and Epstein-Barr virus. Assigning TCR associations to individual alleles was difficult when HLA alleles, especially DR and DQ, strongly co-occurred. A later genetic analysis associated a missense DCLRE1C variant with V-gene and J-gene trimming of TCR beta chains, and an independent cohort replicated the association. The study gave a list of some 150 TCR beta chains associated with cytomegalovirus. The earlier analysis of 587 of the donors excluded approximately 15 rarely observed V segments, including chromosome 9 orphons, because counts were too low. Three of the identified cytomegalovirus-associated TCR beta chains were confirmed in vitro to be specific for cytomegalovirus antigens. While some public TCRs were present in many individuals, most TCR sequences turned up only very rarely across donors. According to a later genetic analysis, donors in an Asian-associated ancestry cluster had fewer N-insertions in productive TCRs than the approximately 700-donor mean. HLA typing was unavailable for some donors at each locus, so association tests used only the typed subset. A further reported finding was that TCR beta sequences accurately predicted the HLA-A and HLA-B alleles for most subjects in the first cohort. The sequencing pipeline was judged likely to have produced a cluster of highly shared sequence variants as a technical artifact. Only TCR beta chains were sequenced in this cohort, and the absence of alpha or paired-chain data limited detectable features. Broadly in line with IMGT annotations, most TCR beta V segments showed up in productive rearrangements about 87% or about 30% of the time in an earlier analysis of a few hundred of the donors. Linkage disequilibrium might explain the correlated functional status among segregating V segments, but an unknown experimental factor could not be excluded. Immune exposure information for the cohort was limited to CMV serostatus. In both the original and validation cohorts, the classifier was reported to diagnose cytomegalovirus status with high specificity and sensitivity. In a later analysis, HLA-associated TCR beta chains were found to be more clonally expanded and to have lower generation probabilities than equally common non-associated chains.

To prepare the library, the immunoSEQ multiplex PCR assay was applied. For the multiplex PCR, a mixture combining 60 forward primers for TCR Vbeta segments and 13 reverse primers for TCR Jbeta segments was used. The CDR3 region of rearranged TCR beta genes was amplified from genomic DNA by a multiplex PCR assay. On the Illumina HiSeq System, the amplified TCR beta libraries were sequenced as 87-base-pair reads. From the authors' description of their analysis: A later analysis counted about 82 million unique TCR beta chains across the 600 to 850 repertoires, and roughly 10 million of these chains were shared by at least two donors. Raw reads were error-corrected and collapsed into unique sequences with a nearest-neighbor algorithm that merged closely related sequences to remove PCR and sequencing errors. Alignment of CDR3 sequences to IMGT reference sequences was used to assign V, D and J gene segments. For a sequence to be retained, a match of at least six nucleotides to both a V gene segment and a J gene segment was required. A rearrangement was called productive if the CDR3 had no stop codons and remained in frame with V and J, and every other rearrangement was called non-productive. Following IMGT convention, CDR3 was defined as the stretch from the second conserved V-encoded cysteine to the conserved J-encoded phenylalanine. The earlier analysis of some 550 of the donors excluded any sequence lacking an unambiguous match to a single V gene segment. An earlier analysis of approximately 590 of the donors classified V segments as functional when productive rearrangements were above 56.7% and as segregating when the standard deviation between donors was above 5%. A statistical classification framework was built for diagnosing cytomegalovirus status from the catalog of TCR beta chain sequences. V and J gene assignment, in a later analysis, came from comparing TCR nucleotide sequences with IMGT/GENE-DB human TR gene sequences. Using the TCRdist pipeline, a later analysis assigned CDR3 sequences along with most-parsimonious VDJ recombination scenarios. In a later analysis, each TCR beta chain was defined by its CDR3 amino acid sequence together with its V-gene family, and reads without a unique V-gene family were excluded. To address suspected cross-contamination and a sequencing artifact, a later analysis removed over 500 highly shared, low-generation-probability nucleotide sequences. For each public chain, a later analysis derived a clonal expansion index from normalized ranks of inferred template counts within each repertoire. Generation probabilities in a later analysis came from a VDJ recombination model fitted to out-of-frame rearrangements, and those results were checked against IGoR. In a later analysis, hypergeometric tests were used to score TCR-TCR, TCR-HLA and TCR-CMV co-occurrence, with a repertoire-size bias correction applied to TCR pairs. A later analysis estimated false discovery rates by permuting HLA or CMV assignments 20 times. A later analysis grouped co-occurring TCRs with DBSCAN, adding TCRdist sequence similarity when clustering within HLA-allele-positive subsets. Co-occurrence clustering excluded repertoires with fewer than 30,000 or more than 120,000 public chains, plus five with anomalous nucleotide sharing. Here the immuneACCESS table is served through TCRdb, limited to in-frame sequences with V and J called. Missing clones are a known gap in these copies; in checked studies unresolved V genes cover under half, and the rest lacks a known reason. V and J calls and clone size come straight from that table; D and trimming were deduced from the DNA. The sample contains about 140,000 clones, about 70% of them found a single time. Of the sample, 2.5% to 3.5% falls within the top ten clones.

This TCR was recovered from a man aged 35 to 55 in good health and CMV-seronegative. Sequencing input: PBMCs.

CDR3 sequence: CASSPTPMAGATENYGYTF. DNA sequence: TGCGCCAGCAGCCCTACCCCCATGGCAGGGGCGACCGAAAACTATGGCTACACCTTC. The sequence links TRBV4-3 to TRBJ1-2, with TRBD1 tentatively as D gene (6 bases match). V is pared back by 4 bases and J by 2 bases, with 26 bases lying between the germline termini. The germline V gene encodes CDR1 LGHNA and CDR2 YSLEER. The CDR3 contains 19 residues, cysteine and phenylalanine counted. Only the CDR3 DNA stays, 57 bases, in frame from base 1.